The T cell receptor (beta chain) under discussion was sequenced for a study of shared T cell receptors in the human thymus. The CDR3 covers 15 residues. Per the germline V gene, CDR1 is MNHNY and CDR2 is SVGAGI (reference sequence). Deletions cut 0 bases from V and 5 bases from J, with 13 bases between. TCRdb's table, derived via immunoSEQ multiplex PCR, lists solely in-frame clones and lacks some. Of about 730,000 clones detected, 80% to 90% appear once; the ten largest clones hold more than 0.008%. These same records also appear under a second study, on human thymus T cells.

The receptor was derived from a girl in the first two years of life with a congenital heart defect. The sequenced sample consisted of thymocytes. V is TRBV6-6 and J is TRBJ1-1, with D possibly TRBD1 on 5 matching bases. CDR3 nucleotide sequence: TGTGCCAGCAGTTACTCCTGGGATCGACAGACTGAAGCTTTCTTT. Residues: CASSYSWDRQTEAFF.